Following are 9 T cell receptor beta chains from one sample sequenced in a study of blood T cell repertoires in COVID-19. Assay: immunoSEQ multiplex PCR; the TCRdb copy retains only in-frame clones and omits some. This sample has about 170,000 clones, with approximately 83% found just once. What was sequenced was peripheral blood. The receptors come from a woman older than 75 with acute or convalescent COVID-19.

The J gene is TRBJ1-3, the V gene TRBV7-8, with 8 bases identical to TRBD1. J was trimmed by 4 bases and V by 1 base; bases with no gene match: 6. The germline V gene encodes CDR1 SGHVS and CDR2 FQNEAQ. CDR3 length equals 16 residues. CDR3: CASSLVQGADGNTIYF. The CDR3 region has the DNA TGTGCCAGCAGCTTAGTTCAGGGGGCCGACGGAAACACCATATATTTT.

V and J are TRBV7-8 and TRBJ2-5; D is ambiguous. This CDR3 contains 11 residues. Trimming took off 5 bases at V and 2 bases at J, with 3 bases between the two ends. Germline values: CDR1 SGHVS, CDR2 FQNEAQ. The chain's CDR3 is CASSPQETQYF. The CDR3 coding sequence is TGTGCCAGCAGCCCTCAAGAGACCCAGTACTTC.

The chain links TRBV7-2 to TRBJ2-1; TRBD2 aligns across 12 bases. CDR1 is SGHTA, CDR2 FQGNSA, per germline. The junction had 4 bases not matched to a gene; V was cut back by 5 bases and J by 5 bases. The length of the CDR3 is 15 residues. The DNA for the CDR3 is TGTGCCAGCAGCGACGGACTAGCGGGACACAATGAGCAGTTCTTC. It is translated as CASSDGLAGHNEQFF. Together with reference TRBV7-2 and TRBJ2-1, the CDR3 gives the full variable domain: GAGVSQSPSNKVTEKGKDVELRCDPISGHTALYWYRQSLGQGLEFLIYFQGNSAPDKSGLPSDRFSAERTGGSVSTLTIQRTQQEDSAVYLCASSDGLAGHNEQFFGPGTRLTVL.

This rearrangement joins TRBV28 to TRBJ1-2; no clear D gene. Looked up from germline, CDR1 is MDHEN and CDR2 is SYDVKM. The CDR3 contains 13 residues. Trimming left V 5 bases short and J 7 bases short, with 14 bases between. This chain's CDR3 is CASSEGRLRGYTF. As DNA, the CDR3 is TGTGCCAGCAGTGAAGGCAGGCTCCGTGGCTACACCTTC.

The rearrangement links TRBV7-6 to TRBJ2-3; D possibly corresponds to TRBD2 (5 bases). Germline assignment: CDR1 SGHVS and CDR2 FNYEAQ. Deletions cut 5 bases from V and 2 bases from J, with 14 bases between. The CDR3 is made up of 15 amino acids. The CDR3 DNA follows: TGTGCCAGCAGCCCAACTGGACTTTTCACAGATACGCAGTATTTT. As protein: CASSPTGLFTDTQYF.

V usage is TRBV7-3 and J usage is TRBJ1-1, with 9 bases lining up with TRBD1. V dropped 5 bases and J dropped 4; count of bases not matched to a gene: 8. Per germline, CDR1 SGHTA and CDR2 FQGTGA. The length of the CDR3 is 15 residues. In DNA, the CDR3 is TGTGCCAGCAGCCCCGCGGGACAGGGTAGCACTGAAGCTTTCTTT. Its translation is CASSPAGQGSTEAFF.

The rearrangement joins TRBV6-5 to TRBJ1-5; 7 bases agree with TRBD1. Germline CDR1 reads MNHEY; CDR2 reads SVGAGI. V shed 0 bases and J 6 bases; nucleotides not matched to a gene: 2. CDR3 size: 14 residues. The CDR3 DNA reads as TGTGCCAGCAGTTACTCAGGGGGCGTTCAGCCCCAGCATTTT. Its translation: CASSYSGGVQPQHF.

The chain is built from TRBV6-5 and TRBJ2-7; 7 nucleotides align to TRBD2. CDR1 is MNHEY, CDR2 SVGAGI, per germline. This CDR3 comprises 15 residues. The ends lost 10 bases at V and 5 bases at J; junction bases unmatched: 17. This CDR3 reads CATGSSVGGLNEQYF. CDR3 nucleotides: TGTGCCACCGGTTCCTCTGTGGGAGGGTTGAACGAGCAGTACTTC.

This clone was counted a single time. The V and J genes are TRBV6-6 and TRBJ2-3; D unclear. Germline V CDR1 and CDR2: MNHNY, SVGAGI (reference sequence). V lost 2 bases and J lost 1, with 7 bases in between. The CDR3 contains 14 residues. For the CDR3, the DNA is TGTGCCAGCAGTTACGAGTTTGGCACAGATACGCAGTATTTT. Amino acid sequence: CASSYEFGTDTQYF.